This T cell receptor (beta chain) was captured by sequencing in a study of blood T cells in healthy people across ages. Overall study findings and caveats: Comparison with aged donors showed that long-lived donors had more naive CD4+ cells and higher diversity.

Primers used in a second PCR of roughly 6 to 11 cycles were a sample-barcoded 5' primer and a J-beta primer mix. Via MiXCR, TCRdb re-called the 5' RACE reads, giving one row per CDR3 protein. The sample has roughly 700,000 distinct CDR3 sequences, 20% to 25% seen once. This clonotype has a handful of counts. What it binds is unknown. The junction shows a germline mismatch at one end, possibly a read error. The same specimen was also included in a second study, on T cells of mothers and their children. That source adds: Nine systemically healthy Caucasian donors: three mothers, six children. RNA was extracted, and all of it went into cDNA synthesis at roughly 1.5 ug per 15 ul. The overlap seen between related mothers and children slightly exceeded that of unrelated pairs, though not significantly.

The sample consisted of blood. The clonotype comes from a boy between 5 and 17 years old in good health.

The CDR3 nucleotides read TGTGCCAGCAGTTTAGCGGGGTGGGGGAATGAGCAGTTCTTC. Translated: CASSLAGWGNEQFF. The chain employs TRBV7-2 and TRBJ2-5, with 8 nucleotides matching TRBD2. The DNA end favors TRBJ2-1, so the J call may be wrong. The germline V gene has CDR1 SGHTA and CDR2 FQGNSA. CDR3 length: 14 amino acids.